In this sample, the clone carrying this TCR beta chain turned up a few times. CDR3 length: 15 amino acids. CDR1 is GTSNPN and CDR2 is SVGIG in the germline V gene (reference sequence). V was shortened by 0 bases and J by 5 bases, with 13 bases between the two germline ends. TCRdb called the RT-PCR reads again in MiXCR, with one record for every CDR3 protein. This repertoire shows approximately 720,000 distinct CDR3 sequences, 11% to 15% found once; its top ten account for 3.6%. The chain combines TRBV30 with TRBJ2-2; the D gene could be TRBD1 or TRBD2 (5 bases each). The sequence was collected from a female donor in good health, serving as a healthy control. Sequenced sample: memory CD4+ T cells from blood. The CDR3 region is CAWSVGVASTGELFF. The CDR3 DNA follows: TGTGCCTGGAGTGTAGGGGTAGCGAGTACCGGGGAGCTGTTTTTT.